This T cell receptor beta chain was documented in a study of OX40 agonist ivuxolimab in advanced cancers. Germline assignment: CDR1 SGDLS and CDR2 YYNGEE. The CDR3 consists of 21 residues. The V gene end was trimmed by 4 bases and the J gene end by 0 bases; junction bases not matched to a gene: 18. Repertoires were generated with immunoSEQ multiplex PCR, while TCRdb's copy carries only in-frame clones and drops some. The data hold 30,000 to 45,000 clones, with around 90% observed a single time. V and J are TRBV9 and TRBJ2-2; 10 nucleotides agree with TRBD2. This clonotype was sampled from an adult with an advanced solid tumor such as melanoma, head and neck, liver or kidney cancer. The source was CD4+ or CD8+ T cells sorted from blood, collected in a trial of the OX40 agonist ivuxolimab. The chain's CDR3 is CASSPPSRANSGRPNTGELFF. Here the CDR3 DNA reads TGTGCCAGCAGCCCCCCGAGCAGGGCGAATAGCGGGAGGCCGAACACCGGGGAGCTGTTTTTT. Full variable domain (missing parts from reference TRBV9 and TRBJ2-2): DSGVTQTPKHLITATGQRVTLRCSPRSGDLSVYWYQQSLDQGLQFLIQYYNGEERAKGNILERFSAQQFPDLHSELNLSSLELGDSALYFCASSPPSRANSGRPNTGELFFGEGSRLTVL.